One sample yielded the 28 T cell receptor beta chains listed below, sequenced in a study of shared clonotypes between healthy human individuals. Clones were read by immunoSEQ multiplex PCR, and TCRdb kept only the in-frame ones, dropping some. The sample yields about 2.3 million clones, roughly 92% seen once. Sequencing was performed on naive CD4+ T cells from PBMCs. Subset specified: CD45RA+ positively selected. All receptors derive from a man younger than 35 in good health. Some clones in this sample may be carry-over from other donors' samples.

V gene TRBV7-6 combines with J gene TRBJ1-3; D gene unclear. V lost 4 bases and J 9 bases, leaving 16 bases between the germline ends. This CDR3 is 14 amino acids long. In germline, CDR1 is SGHVS, CDR2 FNYEAQ. The CDR3 bases are TGTGCCAGCAGCTATTCGGGTCCGGGAGGCACCATATATTTT. Translating it yields CASSYSGPGGTIYF. Using reference TRBV7-6 and TRBJ1-3 for the parts outside the CDR3, the full variable domain is GAGVSQSPRYKVTKRGQDVALRCDPISGHVSLYWYRQALGQGPEFLTYFNYEAQQDKSGLPNDRFSAERPEGSISTLTIQRTEQRDSAMYRCASSYSGPGGTIYFGEGSWLTVV.

The chain uses TRBV5-4 and TRBJ2-7, with 9 bases fitting TRBD1. Germline CDR1 reads SGHNT; CDR2 reads YYREEE (reference sequence). The junction had 6 bases not matched to a gene; V was cut back by 5 bases and J by 3 bases. CDR3 length equals 14 residues. CDR3 in DNA: TGTGCCAGCAGGGGACAGGGTACCGACTACGAGCAGTACTTC. Translated: CASRGQGTDYEQYF.

The chain has TRBV19 and TRBJ2-7; maybe TRBD1 (5 bases). From germline, CDR1 is LNHDA and CDR2 SQIVND (reference sequence). This CDR3 region has 14 residues. V shed 1 base and J shed 1 base, with 8 bases lying between them. This CDR3 is CASSIVGESYEQYF. The CDR3 DNA follows: TGTGCCAGTAGTATAGTAGGGGAATCCTACGAGCAGTACTTC.

The chain is built from TRBV18 and TRBJ2-1; 11 bases match TRBD2. V gave up 5 bases and J gave up 6 bases; unmatched junction bases: 6. The CDR3 totals 15 residues. Germline-derived CDR1 and CDR2 are KGHSH and LQKENI. The CDR3 spells CASSKTSGSFNEQFF. As DNA, the CDR3 is TGTGCCAGCTCAAAAACTAGCGGGAGTTTCAATGAGCAGTTCTTC.

The rearrangement joins TRBV18 to TRBJ1-5; 10 nucleotides align to TRBD1. Germline CDR1 and CDR2: KGHSH and LQKENI. The CDR3 spans 17 residues. Losses at the gene ends were 3 bases for V and 4 bases for J; bases not matched to a gene: 9. The chain's CDR3 is CASSPFRDRGNNQPQHF. CDR3 DNA: TGTGCCAGCTCACCCTTCCGGGACAGGGGAAATAATCAGCCCCAGCATTTT.

The rearrangement uses TRBV28 and TRBJ2-7; D possibly corresponds to TRBD1 (6 bases). V dropped 6 bases and J dropped 0 bases, with 15 bases sitting between them. In germline, CDR1 is MDHEN, CDR2 SYDVKM. The CDR3 has 15 residues. CDR3 protein: CASRRQTRGSYEQYF. The DNA of the CDR3 is TGTGCCAGCAGACGACAGACCAGGGGCTCCTACGAGCAGTACTTC.

With respect to this clone: Distinct nucleotide sequences in the sample also encode this CDR3. The chain links TRBV18 to TRBJ1-2, with a possible D match to TRBD1 (6 bases). The CDR3 has 13 amino acids. Germline V gene lookup returns CDR1 KGHSH and CDR2 LQKENI. Trimming removed 3 bases from V and 4 bases from J, with 9 bases in between. The CDR3 protein is CASSPDRIYGYTF. As DNA, the CDR3 is TGTGCCAGCTCACCCGACAGGATCTATGGCTACACCTTC.

The rearrangement joins TRBV21-1 to TRBJ2-5. TRBV21-1 is deemed a pseudogene. The CDR3 consists of 13 residues. CDR3 region: CASSKVGQETQYF. The DNA of the CDR3 is TGTGCCAGCAGCAAGGTAGGCCAAGAGACCCAGTACTTC.

The chain links TRBV30 to TRBJ2-1; D tentatively reads TRBD1 or TRBD2 (5 bases each). CDR1 is GTSNPN, CDR2 SVGIG, per germline (reference sequence). The CDR3 runs to 12 residues. V dropped 2 bases and J dropped 8 bases, with 10 bases sitting between them. CDR3 protein: CAWSWGSDEQFF. CDR3 DNA sequence: TGTGCCTGGAGTTGGGGGAGTGATGAGCAGTTCTTC.

V usage is TRBV4-3 and J usage is TRBJ2-1; TRBD2 agrees at 8 bases. Germline V gene sequence: CDR1 LGHNA, CDR2 YSLEER. V was clipped by 0 bases and J by 9 bases; unmatched bases: 7. The CDR3 length is 15 residues. DNA of the CDR3: TGCGCCAGCAGCCAAGATCCCGGGGGGGAACGTGAGCAGTTCTTC. Protein: CASSQDPGGEREQFF.

This chain uses TRBV28 with TRBJ2-7; 9 bases fit TRBD1. The CDR3 loop spans 15 amino acids. V shed 5 bases and J 2 bases; nucleotides not matched to a gene: 7. The germline V gene encodes CDR1 MDHEN and CDR2 SYDVKM. The CDR3 DNA follows: TGTGCCAGCAGTGACAGCGGGACAGGGACCTACGAGCAGTACTTC. Its protein is CASSDSGTGTYEQYF.

This chain connects TRBV7-2 to TRBJ2-1, with D unclear. The V gene lost 2 bases and the J gene lost 8 bases, with 10 bases spanning the gap. The CDR3 runs 13 residues. The V gene's germline CDR1 is SGHTA and CDR2 FQGNSA. CDR3 nucleotides: TGTGCCAGCAGCTTAAGTCAATGGGATGAGCAGTTCTTC. Its protein is CASSLSQWDEQFF.

The J gene is TRBJ2-1, the V gene TRBV28, with TRBD1 identical over 7 bases. CDR3 length equals 15 residues. The V gene end was trimmed by 8 bases and the J gene end by 4 bases; junction bases not matched to a gene: 11. Germline V lookup: CDR1 MDHEN, CDR2 SYDVKM. The CDR3 nucleotides read TGTGCCAGCTTCCCCCGGGACAGCTTATACAATGAGCAGTTCTTC. Translating it yields CASFPRDSLYNEQFF.

V and J are TRBV7-2 and TRBJ2-5, with D tentatively TRBD1 or TRBD2 (5 bases each). The germline V gene has CDR1 SGHTA and CDR2 FQGNSA. V was cut by 5 bases and J by 7 bases, with 17 bases left in between. The CDR3 totals 14 residues. The CDR3 reads CASSPNRDQGTQYF. The CDR3 bases are TGTGCCAGCAGCCCTAACCGGGACCAGGGGACCCAGTACTTC.

In its sample, this clone was seen once. CDR3 region: CASSLGAGATTGELFF. DNA for the CDR3: TGTGCCAGCAGCCTAGGGGCGGGAGCTACCACCGGGGAGCTGTTTTTT. The rearrangement links TRBV7-3 to TRBJ2-2; 7 bases are shared with TRBD2. The V gene end was trimmed by 5 bases and the J gene end by 4 bases; junction bases not matched to a gene: 10. CDR3 length: 16 amino acids. Germline CDR1 and CDR2: SGHTA and FQGTGA.

The V and J genes are TRBV7-3 and TRBJ2-2; D gene uncertain. With 4 bases removed from V and 4 bases from J, the gap between germline ends came to 10 bases. The CDR3 runs to 14 residues. CDR1 SGHTA and CDR2 FQGTGA come from the germline V gene. The CDR3 coding sequence is TGTGCCAGCAGCTCAGCCCTAACCACCGGGGAGCTGTTTTTT. It translates to CASSSALTTGELFF.

The chain has TRBV28 and TRBJ1-1; D is unresolved. CDR3 length: 13 amino acids. Germline V gives CDR1 MDHEN, CDR2 SYDVKM. Trimming left V 6 bases short and J 5 bases short, with 13 bases between. The CDR3: CASRPPVATEAFF. The DNA for the CDR3 is TGTGCCAGCAGGCCCCCAGTAGCGACTGAAGCTTTCTTT.

This clone was counted a single time. The chain uses TRBV28 and TRBJ2-2; 9 bases line up with TRBD2. The CDR3 is 14 residues long. With V trimmed by 6 bases and J by 2 bases, 1 base remained unmatched. Germline loops: CDR1 MDHEN, CDR2 SYDVKM. The CDR3 reads CASRTSGNTGELFF. The CDR3 region has the DNA TGTGCCAGCAGGACTAGCGGAAACACCGGGGAGCTGTTTTTT.

This chain uses TRBV6-5 with TRBJ2-2; TRBD1 agrees at 9 bases. V lost 5 bases, J lost 7 bases, and 5 bases stayed unmatched. Looked up from germline, CDR1 is MNHEY and CDR2 is SVGAGI. This CDR3 is 14 amino acids long. DNA of the CDR3: TGTGCCAGCAGTCTCACAGGGGGCATCGGGGAGCTGTTTTTT. It translates to CASSLTGGIGELFF.

This chain joins TRBV6-6 and TRBJ1-4; D gene unclear. V was trimmed by 5 bases and J by 7 bases, leaving 11 bases between them. The length of the CDR3 is 13 residues. Germline CDR1 reads MNHNY; CDR2 reads SVGAGI (reference sequence). The CDR3 DNA sequence: TGTGCCAGCAGTCCCAGACTGAGTGAAAAACTGTTTTTT. Its translation is CASSPRLSEKLFF.

This chain uses TRBV28 with TRBJ1-2; tentatively, D is TRBD1 (6 bases). In germline, CDR1 is MDHEN, CDR2 SYDVKM. V lost 2 bases and J 4 bases, leaving 17 bases between the germline ends. This CDR3 comprises 16 residues. The CDR3 loop is CASSLAAGAIVYGYTF. CDR3 bases: TGTGCCAGCAGTTTAGCGGCAGGGGCTATTGTCTATGGCTACACCTTC.

The chain employs TRBV30 and TRBJ2-3; 8 nucleotides match TRBD1. Looked up from germline, CDR1 is GTSNPN and CDR2 is SVGIG (reference sequence). After removal of 5 bases from V and 2 bases from J, the junction contained 6 bases not matched to a gene. This CDR3 region has 14 residues. The CDR3 DNA reads TGTGCCTGGGGGACAGGCCAACTCACAGATACGCAGTATTTT. This gives the protein CAWGTGQLTDTQYF. Together with reference TRBV30 and TRBJ2-3, the CDR3 gives the full variable domain: SQTIHQWPATLVQPVGSPLSLECTVEGTSNPNLYWYRQAAGRGLQLLFYSVGIGQISSEVPQNLSASRPQDRQFILSSKKLLLSDSGFYLCAWGTGQLTDTQYFGPGTRLTVL.

In this sample, this clone turned up once. The chain employs TRBV5-1 and TRBJ2-7; 9 bases agree with TRBD1. This CDR3 is built from 15 residues. With V trimmed by 0 bases and J by 7 bases, 8 bases remained unmatched. CDR1 SGHRS and CDR2 YFSETQ come from the germline V gene. CDR3: CASSLAGTGPLEQYF. The CDR3 coding sequence is TGCGCCAGCAGCTTGGCCGGGACAGGGCCCCTGGAGCAGTACTTC.

To note about this clone: In the same sample, other DNA sequences code for this CDR3. V usage is TRBV19 and J usage is TRBJ1-1; D is unresolved. CDR1 is LNHDA and CDR2 is SQIVND in the germline V gene (reference sequence). V gave up 6 bases and J gave up 3 bases, with 5 bases separating them. CDR3 length equals 11 residues. For the CDR3, the DNA is TGTGCCAGTAGGCGGGACACTGAAGCTTTCTTT. Translated: CASRRDTEAFF.

Only one count was recorded for this clone. This chain joins TRBV7-3 and TRBJ2-3; TRBD2 is a possible D gene (5 bases). The CDR3 sequence is 14 residues long. V lost 4 bases and J 0 bases, leaving 8 bases between the germline ends. From germline, CDR1 is SGHTA and CDR2 FQGTGA. Written as DNA, the CDR3 is TGTGCCAGCAGCTCGGGAAGGAGCACAGATACGCAGTATTTT. It is translated as CASSSGRSTDTQYF.

This chain uses TRBV6-1 with TRBJ2-1; no definite D call. Germline assignment: CDR1 MNHNS and CDR2 SASEGT. Between the trimmed V and J ends, which lost 0 bases and 4 bases, there was a span of 16 bases. This CDR3 region has 17 residues. The CDR3 region has the DNA TGTGCCAGCAGTGAAGCGCGCCTGCACAACCTTTACAATGAGCAGTTCTTC. Its translation: CASSEARLHNLYNEQFF.

In its sample, this clone was seen once. This chain uses TRBV7-2 with TRBJ2-5; 7 bases line up with TRBD1. CDR1 SGHTA and CDR2 FQGNSA come from the germline V gene. The trim removed 1 base at V and 1 base at J, leaving 12 bases unmatched. The length of the CDR3 is 18 residues. This CDR3 is CASSLVGWGRDSQETQYF. The DNA for the CDR3 is TGTGCCAGCAGCTTAGTTGGGTGGGGAAGGGACAGCCAAGAGACCCAGTACTTC.

This clone was seen just once. The rearrangement uses TRBV9 and TRBJ1-1; no firm D call. The germline CDR1 and CDR2 sequences are SGDLS and YYNGEE. The CDR3 sequence is 16 residues long. Trimming left V 4 bases short and J 3 bases short, with 19 bases between. CDR3 sequence reads: CASSIDTAVLHTEAFF. The DNA for the CDR3 is TGTGCCAGCAGCATAGACACCGCAGTTCTTCACACTGAAGCTTTCTTT.